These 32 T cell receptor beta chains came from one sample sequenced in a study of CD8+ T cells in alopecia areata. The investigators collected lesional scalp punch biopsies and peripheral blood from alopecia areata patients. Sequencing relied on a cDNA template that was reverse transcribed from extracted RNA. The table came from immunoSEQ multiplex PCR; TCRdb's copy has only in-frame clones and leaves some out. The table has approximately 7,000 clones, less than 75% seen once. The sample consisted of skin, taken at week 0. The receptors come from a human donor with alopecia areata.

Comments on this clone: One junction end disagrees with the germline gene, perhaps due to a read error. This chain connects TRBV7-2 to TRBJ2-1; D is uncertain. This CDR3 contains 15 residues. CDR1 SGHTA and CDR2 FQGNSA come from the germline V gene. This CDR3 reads CASSQGPTVMHEQFF. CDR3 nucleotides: TGCGCCAGCAGCCAAGGACCCACGGTTATGCATGAGCAGTTCTTC.

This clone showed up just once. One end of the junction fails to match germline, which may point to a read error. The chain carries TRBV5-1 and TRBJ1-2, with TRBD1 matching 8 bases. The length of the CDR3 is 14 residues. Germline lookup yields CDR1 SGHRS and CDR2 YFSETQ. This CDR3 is CASGLAQGAGGYTF. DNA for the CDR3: TGCGCCAGCGGCTTGGCCCAGGGGGCAGGCGGCTACACCTTC.

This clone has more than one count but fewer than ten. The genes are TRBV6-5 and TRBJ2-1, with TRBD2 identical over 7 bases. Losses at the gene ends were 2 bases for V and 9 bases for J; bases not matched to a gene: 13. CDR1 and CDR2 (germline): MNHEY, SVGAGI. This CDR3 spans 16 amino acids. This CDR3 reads CASSYGLASGNGEQFF. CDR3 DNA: TGTGCCAGCAGTTACGGATTGGCTAGCGGCAACGGTGAGCAGTTCTTC.

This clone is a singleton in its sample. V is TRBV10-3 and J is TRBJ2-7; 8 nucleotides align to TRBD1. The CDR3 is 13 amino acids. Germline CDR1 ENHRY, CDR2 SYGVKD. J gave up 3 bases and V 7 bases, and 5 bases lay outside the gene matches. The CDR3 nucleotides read TGTGCCATCAAAAACGGACAGGGCTACGAGCAGTACTTC. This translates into CAIKNGQGYEQYF.

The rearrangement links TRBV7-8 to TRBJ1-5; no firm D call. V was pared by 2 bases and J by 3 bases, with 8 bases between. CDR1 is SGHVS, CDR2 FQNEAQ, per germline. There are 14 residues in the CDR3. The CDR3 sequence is CASSLRNPNQPQHF. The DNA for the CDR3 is TGTGCCAGCAGCTTAAGGAACCCCAATCAGCCCCAGCATTTT. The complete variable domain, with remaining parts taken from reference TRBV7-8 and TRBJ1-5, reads GAGVSQSPRYKVAKRGQDVALRCDPISGHVSLFWYQQALGQGPEFLTYFQNEAQLDKSGLPSDRFFAERPEGSVSTLKIQRTQQEDSAVYLCASSLRNPNQPQHFGDGTRLSIL.

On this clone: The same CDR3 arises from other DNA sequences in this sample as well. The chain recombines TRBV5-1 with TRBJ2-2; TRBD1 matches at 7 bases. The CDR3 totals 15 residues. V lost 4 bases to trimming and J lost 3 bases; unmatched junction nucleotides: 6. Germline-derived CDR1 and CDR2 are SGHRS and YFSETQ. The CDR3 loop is CASSPPGQYTGELFF. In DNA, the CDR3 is TGCGCCAGCAGCCCGCCGGGACAGTACACCGGGGAGCTGTTTTTT.

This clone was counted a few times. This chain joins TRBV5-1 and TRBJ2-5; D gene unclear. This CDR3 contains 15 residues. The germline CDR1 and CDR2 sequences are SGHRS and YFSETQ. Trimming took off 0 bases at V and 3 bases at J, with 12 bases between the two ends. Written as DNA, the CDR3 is TGCGCCAGCAGCTTGGTGGGTAGGGCAGAAGAGACCCAGTACTTC. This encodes CASSLVGRAEETQYF.

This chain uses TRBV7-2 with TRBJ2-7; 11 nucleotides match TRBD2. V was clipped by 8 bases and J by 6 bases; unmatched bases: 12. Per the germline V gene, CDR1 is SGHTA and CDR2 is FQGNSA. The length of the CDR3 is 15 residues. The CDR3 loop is CASYPGSGGATEQYF. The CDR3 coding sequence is TGTGCCAGCTATCCCGGTAGCGGGGGGGCTACCGAGCAGTACTTC.

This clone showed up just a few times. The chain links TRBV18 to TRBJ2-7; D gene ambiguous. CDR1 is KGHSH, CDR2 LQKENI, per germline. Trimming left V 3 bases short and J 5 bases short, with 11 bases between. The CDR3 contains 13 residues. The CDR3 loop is CASSPGLGNEQYF. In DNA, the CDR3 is TGTGCCAGCTCACCCGGTTTGGGAAACGAGCAGTACTTC.

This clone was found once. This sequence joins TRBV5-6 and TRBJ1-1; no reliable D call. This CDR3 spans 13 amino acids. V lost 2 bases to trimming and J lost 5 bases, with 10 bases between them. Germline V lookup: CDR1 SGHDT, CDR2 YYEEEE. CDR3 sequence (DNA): TGTGCCAGCAGCTTCGGACGGTTTACTGAAGCTTTCTTT. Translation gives CASSFGRFTEAFF. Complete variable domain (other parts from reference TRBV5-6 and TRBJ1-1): DAGVTQSPTHLIKTRGQQVTLRCSPKSGHDTVSWYQQALGQGPQFIFQYYEEEERQRGNFPDRFSGHQFPNYSSELNVNALLLGDSALYLCASSFGRFTEAFFGQGTRLTVV.

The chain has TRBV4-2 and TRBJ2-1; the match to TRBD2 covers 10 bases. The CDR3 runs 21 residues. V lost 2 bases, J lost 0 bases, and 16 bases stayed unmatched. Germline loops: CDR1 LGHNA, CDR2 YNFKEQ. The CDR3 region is CASSQKEADYWTSGSYNEQFF. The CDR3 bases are TGTGCCAGCAGCCAAAAAGAGGCAGATTATTGGACTAGCGGCTCCTACAATGAGCAGTTCTTC.

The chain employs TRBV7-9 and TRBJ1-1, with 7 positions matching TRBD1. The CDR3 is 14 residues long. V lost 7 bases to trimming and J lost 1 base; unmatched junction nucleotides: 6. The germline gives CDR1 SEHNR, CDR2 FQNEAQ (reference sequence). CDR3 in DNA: TGTGCCAGCATCAAATGGACAGGGAACACTGAAGCTTTCTTT. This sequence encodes CASIKWTGNTEAFF. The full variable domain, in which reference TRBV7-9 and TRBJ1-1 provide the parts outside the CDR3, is DTGVSQNPRHKITKRGQNVTFRCDPISEHNRLYWYRQTLGQGPEFLTYFQNEAQLEKSRLLSDRFSAERPKGSFSTLEIQRTEQGDSAMYLCASIKWTGNTEAFFGQGTRLTVV.

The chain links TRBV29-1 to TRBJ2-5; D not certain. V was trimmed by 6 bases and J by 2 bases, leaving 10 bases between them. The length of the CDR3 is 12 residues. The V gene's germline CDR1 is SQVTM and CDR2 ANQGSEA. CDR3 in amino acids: CSVVLGQETQYF. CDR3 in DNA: TGCAGCGTCGTACTTGGGCAAGAGACCCAGTACTTC. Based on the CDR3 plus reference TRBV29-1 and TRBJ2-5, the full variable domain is SAVISQKPSRDICQRGTSLTIQCQVDSQVTMMFWYRQQPGQSLTLIATANQGSEATYESGFVIDKFPISRPNLTFSTLTVSNMSPEDSSIYLCSVVLGQETQYFGPGTRLLVL.

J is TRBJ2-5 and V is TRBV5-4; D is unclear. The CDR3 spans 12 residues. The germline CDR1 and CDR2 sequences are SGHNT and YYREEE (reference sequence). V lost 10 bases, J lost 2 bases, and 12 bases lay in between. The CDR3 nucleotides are TGTGCCTACAAGGGCCAACAAGAGACCCAGTACTTC. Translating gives CAYKGQQETQYF.

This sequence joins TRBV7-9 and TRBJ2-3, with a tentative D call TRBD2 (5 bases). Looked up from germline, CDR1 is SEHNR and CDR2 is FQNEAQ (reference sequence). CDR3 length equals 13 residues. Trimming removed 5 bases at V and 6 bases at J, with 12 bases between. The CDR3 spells CASSPKRADTQYF. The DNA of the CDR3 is TGTGCCAGCAGCCCCAAGAGGGCCGATACGCAGTATTTT.

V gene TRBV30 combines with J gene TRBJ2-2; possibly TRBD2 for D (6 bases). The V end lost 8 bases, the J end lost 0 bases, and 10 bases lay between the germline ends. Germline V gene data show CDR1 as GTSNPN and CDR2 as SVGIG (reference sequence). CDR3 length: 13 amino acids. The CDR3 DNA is TGTGCCCATGGACTACCGAACACCGGGGAGCTGTTTTTT. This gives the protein CAHGLPNTGELFF.

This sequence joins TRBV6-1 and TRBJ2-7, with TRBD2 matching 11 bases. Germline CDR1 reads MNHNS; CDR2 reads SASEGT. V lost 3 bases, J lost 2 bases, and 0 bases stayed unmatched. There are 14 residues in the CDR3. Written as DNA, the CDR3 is TGTGCCAGCAGTGATAGCGGGGGGGCCTACGAGCAGTACTTC. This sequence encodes CASSDSGGAYEQYF.

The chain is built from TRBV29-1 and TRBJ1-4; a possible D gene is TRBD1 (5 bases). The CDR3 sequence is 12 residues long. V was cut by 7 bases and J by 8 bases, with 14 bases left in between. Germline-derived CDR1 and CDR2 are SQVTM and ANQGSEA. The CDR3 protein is CSAGGVGEKLFF. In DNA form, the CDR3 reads TGCAGCGCCGGGGGAGTGGGAGAAAAACTGTTTTTT.

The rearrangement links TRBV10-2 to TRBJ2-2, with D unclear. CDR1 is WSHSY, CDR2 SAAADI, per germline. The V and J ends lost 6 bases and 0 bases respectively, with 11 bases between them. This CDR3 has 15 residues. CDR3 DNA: TGCGCCAGCAGAGAAAGTACAGCGAACACCGGGGAGCTGTTTTTT. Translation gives CASRESTANTGELFF.

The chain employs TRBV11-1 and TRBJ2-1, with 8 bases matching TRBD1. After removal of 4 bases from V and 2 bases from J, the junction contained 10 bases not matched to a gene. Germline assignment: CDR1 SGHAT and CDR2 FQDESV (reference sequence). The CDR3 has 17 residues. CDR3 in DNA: TGTGCCAGCAGCTCATCCTCCGGGACAGGCCCCTACAATGAGCAGTTCTTC. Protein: CASSSSSGTGPYNEQFF.

CDR3: CASSQDMAGYNTEAFF. DNA for the CDR3: TGTGCCAGCAGCCAAGATATGGCCGGATATAACACTGAAGCTTTCTTT. This chain links TRBV14 with TRBJ1-1, with D uncertain. CDR3 length: 16 residues. Per the germline V gene, CDR1 is SGHDN and CDR2 is FVKESK. V gave up 0 bases and J gave up 2 bases, with 13 bases separating them.

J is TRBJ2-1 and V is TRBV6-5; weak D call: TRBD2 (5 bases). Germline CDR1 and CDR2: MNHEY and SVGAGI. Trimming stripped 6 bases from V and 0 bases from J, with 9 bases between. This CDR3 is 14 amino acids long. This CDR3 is CASRGASSYNEQFF. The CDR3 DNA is TGTGCCAGCAGGGGAGCGAGCTCCTACAATGAGCAGTTCTTC.

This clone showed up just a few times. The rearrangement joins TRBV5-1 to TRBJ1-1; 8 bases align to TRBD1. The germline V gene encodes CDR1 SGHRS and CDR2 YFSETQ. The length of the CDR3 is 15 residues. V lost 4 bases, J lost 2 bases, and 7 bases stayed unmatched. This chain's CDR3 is CASSPDRGGNTEAFF. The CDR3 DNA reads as TGCGCCAGCAGCCCCGACAGGGGAGGAAACACTGAAGCTTTCTTT. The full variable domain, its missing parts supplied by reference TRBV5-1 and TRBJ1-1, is KAGVTQTPRYLIKTRGQQVTLSCSPISGHRSVSWYQQTPGQGLQFLFEYFSETQRNKGNFPGRFSGRQFSNSRSEMNVSTLELGDSALYLCASSPDRGGNTEAFFGQGTRLTVV.

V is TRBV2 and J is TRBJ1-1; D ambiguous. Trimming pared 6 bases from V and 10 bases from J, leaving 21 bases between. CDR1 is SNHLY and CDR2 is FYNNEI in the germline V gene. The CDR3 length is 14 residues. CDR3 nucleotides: TGTGCCAGCAGCGACATTTTAACCTACGTCGGAGCTTTCTTT. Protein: CASSDILTYVGAFF.

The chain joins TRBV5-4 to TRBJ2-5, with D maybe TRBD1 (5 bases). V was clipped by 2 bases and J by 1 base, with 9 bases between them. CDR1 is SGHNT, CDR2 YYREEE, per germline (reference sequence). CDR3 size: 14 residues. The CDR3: CASSFLGPQETQYF. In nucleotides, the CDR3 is TGTGCCAGCAGCTTCCTGGGGCCCCAAGAGACCCAGTACTTC.

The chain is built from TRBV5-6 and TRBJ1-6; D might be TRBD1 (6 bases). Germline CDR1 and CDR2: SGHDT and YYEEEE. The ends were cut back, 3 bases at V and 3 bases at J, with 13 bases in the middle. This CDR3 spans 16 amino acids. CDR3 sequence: CASSSTSDSYNSPLHF. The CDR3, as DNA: TGTGCCAGCAGCTCTACTTCGGACAGCTATAATTCACCCCTCCACTTT. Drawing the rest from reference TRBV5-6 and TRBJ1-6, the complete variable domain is DAGVTQSPTHLIKTRGQQVTLRCSPKSGHDTVSWYQQALGQGPQFIFQYYEEEERQRGNFPDRFSGHQFPNYSSELNVNALLLGDSALYLCASSSTSDSYNSPLHFGNGTRLTVT.

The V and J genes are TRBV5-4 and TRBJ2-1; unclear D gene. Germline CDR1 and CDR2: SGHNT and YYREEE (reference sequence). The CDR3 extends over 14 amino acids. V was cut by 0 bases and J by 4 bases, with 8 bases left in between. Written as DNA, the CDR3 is TGTGCCAGCAGCTTGGCGAGTCTTTACAATGAGCAGTTCTTC. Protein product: CASSLASLYNEQFF.

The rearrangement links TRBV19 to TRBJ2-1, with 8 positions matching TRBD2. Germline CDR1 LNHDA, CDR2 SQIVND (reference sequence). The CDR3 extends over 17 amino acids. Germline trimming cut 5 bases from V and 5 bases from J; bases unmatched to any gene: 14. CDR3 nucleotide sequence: TGTGCCAGTAGTCTTATGGCGGGGGGAAGCCGACACAATGAGCAGTTCTTC. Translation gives CASSLMAGGSRHNEQFF.

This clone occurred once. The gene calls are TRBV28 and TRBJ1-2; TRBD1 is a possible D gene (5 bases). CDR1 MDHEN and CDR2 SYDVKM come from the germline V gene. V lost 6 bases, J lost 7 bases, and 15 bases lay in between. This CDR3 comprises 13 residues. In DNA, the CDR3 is TGTGCCAGCAGCACCGGGGGGAGTGGTGGCTACACCTTC. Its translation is CASSTGGSGGYTF.

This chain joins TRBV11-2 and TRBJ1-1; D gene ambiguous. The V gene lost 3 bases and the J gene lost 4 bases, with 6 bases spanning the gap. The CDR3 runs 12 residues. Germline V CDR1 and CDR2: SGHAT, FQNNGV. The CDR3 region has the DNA TGTGCCAGCAGCTTTCTCGGCACTGAAGCTTTCTTT. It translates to CASSFLGTEAFF.

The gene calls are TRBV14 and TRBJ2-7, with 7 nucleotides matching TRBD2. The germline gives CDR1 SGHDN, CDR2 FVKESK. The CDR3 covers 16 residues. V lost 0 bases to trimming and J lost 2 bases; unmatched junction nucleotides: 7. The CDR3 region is CASSQERGGVTYEQYF. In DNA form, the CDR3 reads TGTGCCAGCAGCCAAGAGAGGGGAGGGGTGACCTACGAGCAGTACTTC. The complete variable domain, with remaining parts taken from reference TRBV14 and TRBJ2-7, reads EAGVTQFPSHSVIEKGQTVTLRCDPISGHDNLYWYRRVMGKEIKFLLHFVKESKQDESGMPNNRFLAERTGGTYSTLKVQPAELEDSGVYFCASSQERGGVTYEQYFGPGTRLTVT.

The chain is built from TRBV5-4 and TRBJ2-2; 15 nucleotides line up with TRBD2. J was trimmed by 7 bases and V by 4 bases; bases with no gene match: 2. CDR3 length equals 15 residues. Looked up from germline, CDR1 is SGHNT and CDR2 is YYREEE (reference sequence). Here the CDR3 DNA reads TGTGCCAGCAGCGGACTAGCGGGGGGGCGCGGGGAGCTGTTTTTT. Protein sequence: CASSGLAGGRGELFF.